Listed below are T cell receptor beta chains from one sample, sequenced in a study of Ad26.COV2.S vaccination and SARS-CoV-2 variants. The protocol was immunoSEQ multiplex PCR, while the TCRdb copy is restricted to in-frame clones and leaves out a portion. The sample carries roughly 350,000 clones, 80% to 90% recorded once. Sequenced material: peripheral blood, taken in a trial of Ad26.COV2.S vaccine versus placebo. Every receptor here comes from a person aged 18-60 years who received the Ad26.COV2.S COVID-19 vaccine or a placebo. The CDR3 runs from the conserved cysteine through the conserved F or W.

v_call	j_call	cdr3_aa
TRBV5-1	TRBJ2-5	CASSLVQGREETQYF
TRBV5-5	TRBJ1-2	CASSQTGVGGYTF
TRBV19	TRBJ1-5	CASSIGGGSNQPQHF
TRBV5-1	TRBJ2-4	CASSSGTGGGKNIQYF
TRBV19	TRBJ2-3	CASSRWGVDTQYF
TRBV28	TRBJ2-7	CASSLGRQGSYEQYF
TRBV3-1/TRBV3-2	TRBJ1-1	CASSPGFNTEAFF
TRBV2	TRBJ1-3	CASRDSAGNTIYF
TRBV28	TRBJ1-5	CASSLGTAEQPQHF
TRBV27	TRBJ2-1	CASSLFLAREQFF
TRBV7-9	TRBJ2-1	CASKPGLAEEQFF
TRBV5-1	TRBJ2-7	CASSSQGDRAYEQYF
TRBV11-3	TRBJ2-3	CASSLDSADTQYF
TRBV4-3	TRBJ1-3	CASSQEQGFLDTIYF
TRBV4-3	TRBJ1-6	CASSQDLDRGHGPLHF
TRBV4-3	TRBJ1-4	CASSPGVGAITAGEKLFF
TRBV18	TRBJ2-2	CASSQGTANTGELFF
TRBV28	TRBJ2-7	CASSSLDRVVGSVEQYF
TRBV28	TRBJ1-5	CASTHGQPQHF
TRBV7-2	TRBJ2-3	CASRSKTSGVTDTQYF
TRBV24-1	TRBJ2-3	CATSDFLSGRASRDTQYF
TRBV7-8	TRBJ1-3	CASSLGGGGSGNTIYF
TRBV28	TRBJ1-1	CASSFPPENTEAFF
TRBV11-2	TRBJ1-1	CASSTQENTEAFF
TRBV7-9	TRBJ1-4	CASSLGAGTNEKLFF
TRBV4-1	TRBJ1-4	CASSQGNPQDQSATNEKLFF
TRBV19	TRBJ1-1	CASSPPTGTNTEAFF
TRBV12-2	TRBJ2-3	CASRFIGQGAFHPADTQYF
TRBV7-2	TRBJ2-1	CASRPPGLASNEQFF
TRBV4-3	TRBJ1-2	CASSQGHNGNYGYTF
TRBV25-1	TRBJ1-2	CASAAGGGGYTF
TRBV7-2	TRBJ2-3	CASSSGPTDTQYF
TRBV7-2	TRBJ2-2	CASGTRVIGELFF
TRBV5-1	TRBJ1-5	CASSLRRYSNQPQHF
TRBV30	TRBJ2-4	CAWAVAKNIQYF
TRBV6-5	TRBJ2-7	CASSQDRFASYEQYF
TRBV2	TRBJ1-4	CASTPFTGTNEKLFF
TRBV7-9	TRBJ2-5	CASSSPAFLETQYF
TRBV7-2	TRBJ1-5	CASSSLGSAQHF